The clone carrying this TCR beta chain was observed a single time. Antigen unknown. The entry originates in a study of T cell repertoires in cytomegalovirus infection. Overall study: Researchers turned to recently identified HLA-C-restricted CMV epitopes as well as well-studied HLA-B-restricted ones. CMV infection and matching HLA type were both indicated by public TCR beta signatures.

TCRdb independently ran MiXCR on the reads; one entry per CDR3 protein. The sample has fewer than 850,000 distinct CDR3 sequences, almost 30% seen once. Study-level results: Within the response measured ex vivo, HLA-C-restricted CMV-specific TCR beta clonotypes were dominant.

Per germline, CDR1 MNHNS and CDR2 SASEGT. The V and J ends lost 6 bases and 4 bases respectively, with 19 bases between them. The CDR3 is 16 amino acids. The TCR was taken from a human donor in good health (CMV status not recorded). Some clones in this sample may be carry-over from other donors' samples. V gene TRBV6-1 combines with J gene TRBJ2-1; no reliable D call. The sequencing here drew on cultured CD8+ T cells from PBMCs, taken from culture after CMV antigen stimulation. This CDR3 reads CASSLGLSVPYNEQFF. The CDR3 DNA sequence: TGTGCCAGCAGCCTGGGCCTATCGGTACCGTACAATGAGCAGTTCTTC.